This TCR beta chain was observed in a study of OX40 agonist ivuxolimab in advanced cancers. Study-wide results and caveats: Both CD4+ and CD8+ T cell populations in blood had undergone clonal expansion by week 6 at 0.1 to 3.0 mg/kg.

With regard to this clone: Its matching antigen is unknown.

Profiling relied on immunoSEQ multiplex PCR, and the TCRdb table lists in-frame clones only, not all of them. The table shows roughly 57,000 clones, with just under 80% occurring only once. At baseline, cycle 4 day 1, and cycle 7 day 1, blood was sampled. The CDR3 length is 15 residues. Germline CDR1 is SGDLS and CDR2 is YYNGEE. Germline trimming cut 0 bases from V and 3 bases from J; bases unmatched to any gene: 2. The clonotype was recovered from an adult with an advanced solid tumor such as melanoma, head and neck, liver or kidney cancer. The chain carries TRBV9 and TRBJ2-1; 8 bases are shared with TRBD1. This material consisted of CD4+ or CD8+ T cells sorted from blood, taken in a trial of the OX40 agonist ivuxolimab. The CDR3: CASSVDGQGYNEQFF. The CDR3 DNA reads TGTGCCAGCAGCGTAGACGGACAGGGCTACAATGAGCAGTTCTTC.